This T cell receptor (beta chain) was recorded in a study of T cells in Graves' hyperthyroidism and ophthalmopathy. Notes on the study in general: The blood repertoire included most of the expanded thyroid clonotypes above 0.001. Before onset, ophthalmopathy was predicted by the model a median around 6.2 months earlier.

This CDR3 contains 15 residues. Per the germline V gene, CDR1 is SNHLY and CDR2 is FYNNEI. Germline trimming cut 4 bases from V and 3 bases from J; bases unmatched to any gene: 7. The authors took PBMCs from 10 ml fresh peripheral blood. Regarding this clonotype: The antigen remains unidentified.

Using RNA transcripts as the source, TCR beta CDR3 regions were amplified. In the first-round RT-PCR of the TCR CDR3, the HTBI primer set was used. TCRdb redid the calling of the multiplex PCR reads with MiXCR, one entry per CDR3 protein. There are about 400,000 distinct CDR3 sequences in the sample; around 16% occur only once, and 7.5% to 8% lies in the top ten. What was sequenced was blood. The chain is built from TRBV2 and TRBJ2-5, with 8 bases fitting TRBD1. This receptor was taken from a woman aged 18-35 years with Graves' hyperthyroidism. This CDR3 is CASSADRELEETQYF. The CDR3 coding sequence is TGTGCCAGCAGTGCGGACAGGGAATTGGAAGAGACCCAGTACTTC.